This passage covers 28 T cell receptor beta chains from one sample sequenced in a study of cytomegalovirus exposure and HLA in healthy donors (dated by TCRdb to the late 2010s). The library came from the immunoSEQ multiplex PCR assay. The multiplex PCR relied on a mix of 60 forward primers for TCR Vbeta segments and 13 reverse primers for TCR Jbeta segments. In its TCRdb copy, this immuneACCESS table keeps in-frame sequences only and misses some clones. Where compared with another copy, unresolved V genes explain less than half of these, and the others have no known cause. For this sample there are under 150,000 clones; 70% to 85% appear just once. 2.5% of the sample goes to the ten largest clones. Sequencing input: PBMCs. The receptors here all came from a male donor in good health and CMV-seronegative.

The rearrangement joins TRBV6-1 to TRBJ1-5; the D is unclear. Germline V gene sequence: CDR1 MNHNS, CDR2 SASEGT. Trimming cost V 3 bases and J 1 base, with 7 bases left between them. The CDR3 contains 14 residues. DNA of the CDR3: TGTGCCAGCAGTGATTCGCAGAGCAATCAGCCCCAGCATTTT. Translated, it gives CASSDSQSNQPQHF.

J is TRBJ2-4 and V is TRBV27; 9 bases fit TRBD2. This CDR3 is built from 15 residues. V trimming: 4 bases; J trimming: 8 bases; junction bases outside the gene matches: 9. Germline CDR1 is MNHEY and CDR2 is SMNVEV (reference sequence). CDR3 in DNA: TGTGCCAGCAGTTCTTTTAGCGGGAGTAGAGACATTCAGTACTTC. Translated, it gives CASSSFSGSRDIQYF.

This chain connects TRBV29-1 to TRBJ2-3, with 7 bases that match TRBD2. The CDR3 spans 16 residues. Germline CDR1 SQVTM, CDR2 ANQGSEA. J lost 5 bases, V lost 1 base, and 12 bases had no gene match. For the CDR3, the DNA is TGCAGCGTTGAAGGAGGGGTTGGGAGGGATCTAGATACGCAGTATTTT. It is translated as CSVEGGVGRDLDTQYF.

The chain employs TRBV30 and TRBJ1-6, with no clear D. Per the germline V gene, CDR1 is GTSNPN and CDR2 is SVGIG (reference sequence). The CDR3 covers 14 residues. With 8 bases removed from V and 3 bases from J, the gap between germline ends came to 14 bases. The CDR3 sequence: CAGTTGFYNSPLHF. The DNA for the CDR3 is TGTGCCGGCACCACGGGGTTCTATAATTCACCCCTCCACTTT.

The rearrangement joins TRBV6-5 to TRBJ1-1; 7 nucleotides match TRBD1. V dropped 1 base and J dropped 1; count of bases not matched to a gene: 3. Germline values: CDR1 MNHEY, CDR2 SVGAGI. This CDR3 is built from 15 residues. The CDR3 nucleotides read TGTGCCAGCAGTTACTTAGCAGGGGGGAACACTGAAGCTTTCTTT. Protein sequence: CASSYLAGGNTEAFF.

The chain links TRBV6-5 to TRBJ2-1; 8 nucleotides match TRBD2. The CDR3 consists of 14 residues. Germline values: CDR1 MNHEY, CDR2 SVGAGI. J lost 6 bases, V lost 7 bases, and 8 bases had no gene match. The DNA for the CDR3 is TGTGCCAGCACCAAACGGGAGGGTGTCAATGAGCAGTTCTTC. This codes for CASTKREGVNEQFF.

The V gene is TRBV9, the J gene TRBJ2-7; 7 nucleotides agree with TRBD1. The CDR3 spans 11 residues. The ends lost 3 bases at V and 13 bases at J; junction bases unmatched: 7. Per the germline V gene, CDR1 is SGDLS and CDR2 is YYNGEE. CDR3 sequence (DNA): TGTGCCAGCAGCGGGACAGGCTCTCTCTACTTC. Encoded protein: CASSGTGSLYF. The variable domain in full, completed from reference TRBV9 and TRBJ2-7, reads DSGVTQTPKHLITATGQRVTLRCSPRSGDLSVYWYQQSLDQGLQFLIQYYNGEERAKGNILERFSAQQFPDLHSELNLSSLELGDSALYFCASSGTGSLYFGPGTRLTVT.

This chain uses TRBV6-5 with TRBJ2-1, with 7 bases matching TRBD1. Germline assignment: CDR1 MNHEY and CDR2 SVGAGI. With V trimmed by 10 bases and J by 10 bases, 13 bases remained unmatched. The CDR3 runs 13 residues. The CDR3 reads CATSTWTGGEQFF. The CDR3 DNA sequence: TGTGCCACCTCGACATGGACAGGCGGGGAGCAGTTCTTC.

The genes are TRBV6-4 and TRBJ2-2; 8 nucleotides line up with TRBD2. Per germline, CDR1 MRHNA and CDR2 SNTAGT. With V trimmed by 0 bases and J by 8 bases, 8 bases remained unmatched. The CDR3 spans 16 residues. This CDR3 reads CASSDSSGSLMGELFF. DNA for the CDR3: TGTGCCAGCAGTGACTCGAGCGGGAGTTTGATGGGGGAGCTGTTTTTT.

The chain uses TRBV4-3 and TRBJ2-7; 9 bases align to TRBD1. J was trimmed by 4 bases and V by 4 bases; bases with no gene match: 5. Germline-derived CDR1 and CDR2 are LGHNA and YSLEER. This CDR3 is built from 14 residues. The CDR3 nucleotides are TGCGCCAGCAGCCGTGGGACAGGGAGATACGAGCAGTACTTC. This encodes CASSRGTGRYEQYF.

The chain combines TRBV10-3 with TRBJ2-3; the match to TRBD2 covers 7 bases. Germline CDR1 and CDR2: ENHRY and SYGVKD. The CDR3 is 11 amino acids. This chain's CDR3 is CACGGTDTQYF. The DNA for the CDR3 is TGTGCTTGCGGGGGAACAGATACGCAGTATTTT.

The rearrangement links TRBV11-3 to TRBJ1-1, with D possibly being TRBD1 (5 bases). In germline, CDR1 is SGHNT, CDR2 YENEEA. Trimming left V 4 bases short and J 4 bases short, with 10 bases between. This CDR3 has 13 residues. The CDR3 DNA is TGTGCCAGCAGCTGGGGGGGGATCACTGAAGCTTTCTTT. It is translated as CASSWGGITEAFF.

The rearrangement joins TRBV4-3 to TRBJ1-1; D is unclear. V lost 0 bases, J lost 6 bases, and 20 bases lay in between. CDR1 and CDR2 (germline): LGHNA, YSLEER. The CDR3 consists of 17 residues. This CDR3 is CASSQDWIGELGSEAFF. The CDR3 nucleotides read TGCGCCAGCAGCCAAGATTGGATCGGGGAGTTAGGTTCTGAAGCTTTCTTT.

CDR3 DNA: TGCGCCAGCAGCCGCGCCGGGGGGGATGGCTACACCTTC. Encoded protein: CASSRAGGDGYTF. This sequence joins TRBV4-3 and TRBJ1-2, with a tentative D call TRBD1 (5 bases). The CDR3 runs 13 residues. The V gene lost 4 bases and the J gene lost 6 bases, with 12 bases spanning the gap. CDR1 and CDR2 from the germline V gene are LGHNA and YSLEER.

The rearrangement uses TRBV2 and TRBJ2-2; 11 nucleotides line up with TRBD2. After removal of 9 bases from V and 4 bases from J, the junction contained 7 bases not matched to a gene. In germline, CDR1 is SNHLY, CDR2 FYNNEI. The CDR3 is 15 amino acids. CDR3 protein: CASSTSGSGTGELFF. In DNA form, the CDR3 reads TGTGCCAGTTCCACTAGCGGGAGTGGCACCGGGGAGCTGTTTTTT.

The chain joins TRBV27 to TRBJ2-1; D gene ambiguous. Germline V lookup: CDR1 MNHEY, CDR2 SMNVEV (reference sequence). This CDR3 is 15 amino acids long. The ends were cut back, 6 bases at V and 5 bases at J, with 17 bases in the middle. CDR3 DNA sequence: TGTGCCAGCAGCCGACGACTTGGTGAGGACAATGAGCAGTTCTTC. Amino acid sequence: CASSRRLGEDNEQFF.

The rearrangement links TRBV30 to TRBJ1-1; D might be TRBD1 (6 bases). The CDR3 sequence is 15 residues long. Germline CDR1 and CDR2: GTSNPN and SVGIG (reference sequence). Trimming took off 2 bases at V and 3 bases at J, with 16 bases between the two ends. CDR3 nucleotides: TGTGCCTGGAGTTTAAATGACAGGCGGGACACTGAAGCTTTCTTT. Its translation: CAWSLNDRRDTEAFF.

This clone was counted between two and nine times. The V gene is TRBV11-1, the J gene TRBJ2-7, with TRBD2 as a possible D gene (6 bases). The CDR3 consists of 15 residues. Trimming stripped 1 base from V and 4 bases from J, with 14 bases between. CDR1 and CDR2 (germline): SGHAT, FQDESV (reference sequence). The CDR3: CASSLVSGGLYEQYF. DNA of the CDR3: TGTGCCAGCAGCTTAGTGTCTGGAGGGCTTTACGAGCAGTACTTC.

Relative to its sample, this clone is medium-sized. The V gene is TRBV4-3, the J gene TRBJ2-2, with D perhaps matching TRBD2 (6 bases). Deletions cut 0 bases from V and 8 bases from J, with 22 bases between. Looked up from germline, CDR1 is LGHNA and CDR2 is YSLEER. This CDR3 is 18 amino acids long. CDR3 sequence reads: CASSQDWASVKPGGELFF. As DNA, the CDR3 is TGCGCCAGCAGCCAAGATTGGGCTAGCGTAAAACCCGGGGGGGAGCTGTTTTTT.

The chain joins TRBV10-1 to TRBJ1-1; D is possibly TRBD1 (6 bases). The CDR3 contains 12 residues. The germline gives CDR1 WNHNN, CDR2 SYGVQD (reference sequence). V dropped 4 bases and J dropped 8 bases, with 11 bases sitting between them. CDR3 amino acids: CASSADGTEAFF. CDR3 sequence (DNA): TGCGCCAGCAGTGCAGACGGGACAGAAGCTTTCTTT.

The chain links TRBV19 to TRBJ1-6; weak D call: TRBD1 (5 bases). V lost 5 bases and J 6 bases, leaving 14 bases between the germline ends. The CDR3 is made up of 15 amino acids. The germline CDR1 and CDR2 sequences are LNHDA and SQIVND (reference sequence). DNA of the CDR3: TGTGCCAGTAGTCCAAGCGGGACCGCTAATTCACCCCTCCACTTT. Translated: CASSPSGTANSPLHF. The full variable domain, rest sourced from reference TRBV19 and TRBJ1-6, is DGGITQSPKYLFRKEGQNVTLSCEQNLNHDAMYWYRQDPGQGLRLIYYSQIVNDFQKGDIAEGYSVSREKKESFPLTVTSAQKNPTAFYLCASSPSGTANSPLHFGNGTRLTVT.

CDR3 sequence: CSVGDRVRETQYF. CDR3 sequence (DNA): TGCAGCGTTGGCGACAGGGTCCGGGAGACCCAGTACTTC. The V call is TRBV29-1, the J call TRBJ2-5; 7 bases are shared with TRBD1. The V segment lost 4 bases and the J segment 5 bases; nucleotides outside the gene matches: 7. The CDR3 consists of 13 residues. CDR1 is SQVTM, CDR2 ANQGSEA, per germline.

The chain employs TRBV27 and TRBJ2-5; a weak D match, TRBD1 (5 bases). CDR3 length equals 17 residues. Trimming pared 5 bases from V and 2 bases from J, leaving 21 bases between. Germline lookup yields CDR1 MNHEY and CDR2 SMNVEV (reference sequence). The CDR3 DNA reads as TGTGCCAGCAGTCGCCCCTCATTAGGGGAACTACAAGAGACCCAGTACTTC. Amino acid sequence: CASSRPSLGELQETQYF.

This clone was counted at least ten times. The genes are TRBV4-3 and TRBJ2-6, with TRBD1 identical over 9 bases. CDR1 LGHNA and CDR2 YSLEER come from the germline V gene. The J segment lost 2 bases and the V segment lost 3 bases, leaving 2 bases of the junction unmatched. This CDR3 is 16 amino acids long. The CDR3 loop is CASSQDRGTGANVLTF. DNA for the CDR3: TGCGCCAGCAGCCAGGACAGGGGAACTGGGGCCAACGTCCTGACTTTC.

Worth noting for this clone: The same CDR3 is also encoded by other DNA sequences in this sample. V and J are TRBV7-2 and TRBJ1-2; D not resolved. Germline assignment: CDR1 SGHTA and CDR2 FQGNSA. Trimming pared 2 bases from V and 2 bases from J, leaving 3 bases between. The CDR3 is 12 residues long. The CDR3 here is CASSLLNYGYTF. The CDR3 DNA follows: TGTGCCAGCAGCTTATTAAACTATGGCTACACCTTC.

CDR3 DNA sequence: TGTGCCAGTACTAACACGGGCAGGGGACGCGGGGAGCAGTACTTC. It yields the protein CASTNTGRGRGEQYF. The V call is TRBV19, the J call TRBJ2-7, with D possibly being TRBD1 (6 bases). CDR1 is LNHDA, CDR2 SQIVND, per germline (reference sequence). This CDR3 has 15 amino acids. Deletions cut 7 bases from V and 7 bases from J, with 23 bases between.

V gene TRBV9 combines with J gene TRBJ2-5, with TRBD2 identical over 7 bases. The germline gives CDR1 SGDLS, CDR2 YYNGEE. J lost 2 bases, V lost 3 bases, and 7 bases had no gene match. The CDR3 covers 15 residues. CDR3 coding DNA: TGTGCCAGCAGCGCTTTTATGGGGGGGCAAGAGACCCAGTACTTC. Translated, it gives CASSAFMGGQETQYF. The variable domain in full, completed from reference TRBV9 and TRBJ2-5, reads DSGVTQTPKHLITATGQRVTLRCSPRSGDLSVYWYQQSLDQGLQFLIQYYNGEERAKGNILERFSAQQFPDLHSELNLSSLELGDSALYFCASSAFMGGQETQYFGPGTRLLVL.

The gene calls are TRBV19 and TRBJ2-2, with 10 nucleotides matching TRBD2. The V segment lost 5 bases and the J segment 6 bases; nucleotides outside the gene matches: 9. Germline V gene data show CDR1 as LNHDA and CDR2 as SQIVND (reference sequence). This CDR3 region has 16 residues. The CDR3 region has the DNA TGTGCCAGTAGTGTAGTAGCGGGAGGCGGGTCCGGGGAGCTGTTTTTT. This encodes CASSVVAGGGSGELFF. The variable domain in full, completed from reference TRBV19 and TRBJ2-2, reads DGGITQSPKYLFRKEGQNVTLSCEQNLNHDAMYWYRQDPGQGLRLIYYSQIVNDFQKGDIAEGYSVSREKKESFPLTVTSAQKNPTAFYLCASSVVAGGGSGELFFGEGSRLTVL.